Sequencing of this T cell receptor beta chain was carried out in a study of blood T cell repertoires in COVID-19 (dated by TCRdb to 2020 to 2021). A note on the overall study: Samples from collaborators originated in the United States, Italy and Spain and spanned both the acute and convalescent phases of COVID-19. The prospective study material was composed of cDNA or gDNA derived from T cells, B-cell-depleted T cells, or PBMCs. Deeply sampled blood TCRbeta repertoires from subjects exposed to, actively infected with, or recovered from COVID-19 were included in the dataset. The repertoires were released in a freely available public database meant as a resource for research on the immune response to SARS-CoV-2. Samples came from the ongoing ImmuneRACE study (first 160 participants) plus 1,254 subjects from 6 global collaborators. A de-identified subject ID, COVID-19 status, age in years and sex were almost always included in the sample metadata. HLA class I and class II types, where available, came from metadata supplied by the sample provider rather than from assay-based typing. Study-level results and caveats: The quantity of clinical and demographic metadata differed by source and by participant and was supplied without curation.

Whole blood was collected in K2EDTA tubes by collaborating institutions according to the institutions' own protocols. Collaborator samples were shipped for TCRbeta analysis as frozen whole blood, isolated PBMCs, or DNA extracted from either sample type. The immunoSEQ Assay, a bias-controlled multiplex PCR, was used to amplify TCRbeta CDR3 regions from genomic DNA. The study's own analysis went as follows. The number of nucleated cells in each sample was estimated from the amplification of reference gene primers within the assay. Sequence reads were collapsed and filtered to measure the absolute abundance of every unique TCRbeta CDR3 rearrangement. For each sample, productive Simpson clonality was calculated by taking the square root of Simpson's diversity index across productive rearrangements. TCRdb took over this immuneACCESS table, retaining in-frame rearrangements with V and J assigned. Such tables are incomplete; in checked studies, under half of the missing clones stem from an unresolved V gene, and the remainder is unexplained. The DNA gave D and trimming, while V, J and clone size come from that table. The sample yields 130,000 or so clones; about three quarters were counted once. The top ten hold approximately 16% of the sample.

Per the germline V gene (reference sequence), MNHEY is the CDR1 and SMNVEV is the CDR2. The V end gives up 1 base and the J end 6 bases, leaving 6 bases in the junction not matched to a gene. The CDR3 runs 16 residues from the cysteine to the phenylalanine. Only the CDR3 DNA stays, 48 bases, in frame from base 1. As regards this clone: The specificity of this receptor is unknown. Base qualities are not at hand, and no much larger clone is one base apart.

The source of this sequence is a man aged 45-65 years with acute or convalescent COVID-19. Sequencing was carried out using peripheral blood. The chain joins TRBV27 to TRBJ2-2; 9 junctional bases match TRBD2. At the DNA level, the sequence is TGTGCCAGCAGTTTATACGGCGGGGGGGCGTCCGGGGAGCTGTTTTTT. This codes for CASSLYGGGASGELFF.